By proportion, the clone carrying this T cell receptor (beta chain) is medium-sized. The antigen is not known. Samples each supplied around 580 ng of bulk tumor genomic DNA as template. Several biopsies were spaced far apart within each primary tumor and obtained as surgery took place. Curative operations were performed on patients who had untreated, newly diagnosed non-small cell lung cancer. Curative-intent surgery was being performed on the donors, who were patients newly diagnosed with non-small cell lung cancer. The V segment lost 5 bases and the J segment 7 bases; nucleotides outside the gene matches: 8. Germline loops: CDR1 MNHEY, CDR2 SMNVEV (reference sequence). The CDR3 consists of 14 residues. The sample originates from a study of immune heterogeneity within non-small cell lung tumors. Study-level results: Within each patient, tumor sites shared identical dominant CDR3 beta clonotypes and also held site-unique high-frequency clones. Local T-cell clonality tracked local tumor mutational burden, showing a moderate yet significant relationship (R about 0.35).

It was with 32 V and 13 J primers that multiplex PCR amplified TCR beta CDR3. TCRdb reprocessed the multiplex PCR reads via MiXCR and lists one record per CDR3 protein. The data contain 8,500 to 13,000 distinct CDR3 sequences, roughly 29% of them singletons. The sample was lung tumor tissue. The rearrangement uses TRBV27 and TRBJ2-7; 10 bases fit TRBD2. The TCR was taken from a woman aged 55-75 years with non-small cell lung cancer. This chain's CDR3 is CASSRQREGREQYF. DNA for the CDR3: TGTGCCAGCAGTAGGCAGCGGGAGGGCCGAGAGCAGTACTTC.